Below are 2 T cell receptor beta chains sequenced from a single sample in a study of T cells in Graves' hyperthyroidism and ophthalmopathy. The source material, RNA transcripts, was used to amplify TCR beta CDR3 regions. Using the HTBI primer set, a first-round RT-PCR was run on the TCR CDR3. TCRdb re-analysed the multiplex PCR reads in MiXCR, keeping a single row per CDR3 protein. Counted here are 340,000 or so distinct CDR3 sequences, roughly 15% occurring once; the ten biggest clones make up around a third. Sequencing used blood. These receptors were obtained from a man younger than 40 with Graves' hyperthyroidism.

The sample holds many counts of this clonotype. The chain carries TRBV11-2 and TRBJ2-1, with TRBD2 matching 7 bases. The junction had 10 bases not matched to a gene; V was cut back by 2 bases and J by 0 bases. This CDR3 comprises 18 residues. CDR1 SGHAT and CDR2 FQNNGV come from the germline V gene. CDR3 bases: TGTGCCAGCAGCTTAAGGATTAGCGGGTCGAGCTCCTACAATGAGCAGTTCTTC. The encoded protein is CASSLRISGSSSYNEQFF. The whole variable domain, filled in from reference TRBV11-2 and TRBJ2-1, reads EAGVAQSPRYKIIEKRQSVAFWCNPISGHATLYWYQQILGQGPKLLIQFQNNGVVDDSQLPKDRFSAERLKGVDSTLKIQPAKLEDSAVYLCASSLRISGSSSYNEQFFGPGTRLTVL.

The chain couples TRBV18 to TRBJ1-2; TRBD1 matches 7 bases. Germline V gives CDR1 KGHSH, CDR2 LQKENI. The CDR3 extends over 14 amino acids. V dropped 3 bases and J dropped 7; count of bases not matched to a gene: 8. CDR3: CASSPSIDRAGYTF. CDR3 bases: TGTGCCAGCTCACCCTCAATTGACAGGGCTGGCTACACCTTC.